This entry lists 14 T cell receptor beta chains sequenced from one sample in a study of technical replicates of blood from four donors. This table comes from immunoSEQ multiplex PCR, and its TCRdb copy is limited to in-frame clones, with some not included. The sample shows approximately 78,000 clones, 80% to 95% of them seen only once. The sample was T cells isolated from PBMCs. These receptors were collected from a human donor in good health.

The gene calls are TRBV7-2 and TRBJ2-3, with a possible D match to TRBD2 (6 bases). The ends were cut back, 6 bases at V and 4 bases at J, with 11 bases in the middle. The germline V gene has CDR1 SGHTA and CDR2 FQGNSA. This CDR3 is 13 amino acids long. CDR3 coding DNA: TGTGCCAGCAGTATACTAGCCGCAGATACGCAGTATTTT. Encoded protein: CASSILAADTQYF. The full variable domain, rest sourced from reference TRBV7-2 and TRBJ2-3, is GAGVSQSPSNKVTEKGKDVELRCDPISGHTALYWYRQSLGQGLEFLIYFQGNSAPDKSGLPSDRFSAERTGGSVSTLTIQRTQQEDSAVYLCASSILAADTQYFGPGTRLTVL.

The CDR3 spells CASSLGFSSNQPQHF. The DNA for the CDR3 is TGTGCCAGCAGCTTAGGATTTAGTAGCAATCAGCCCCAGCATTTT. The V call is TRBV7-8, the J call TRBJ1-5, with D hard to call. CDR3 length equals 15 residues. Germline lookup yields CDR1 SGHVS and CDR2 FQNEAQ. Trimming removed 1 base at V and 0 bases at J, with 7 bases between.

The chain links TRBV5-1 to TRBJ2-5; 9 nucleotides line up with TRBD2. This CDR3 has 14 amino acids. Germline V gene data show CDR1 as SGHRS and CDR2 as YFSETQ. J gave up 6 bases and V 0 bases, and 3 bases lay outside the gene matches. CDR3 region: CASSLGAGGQTQYF. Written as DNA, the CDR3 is TGCGCCAGCAGCTTGGGAGCGGGAGGTCAGACCCAGTACTTC.

This chain's CDR3 is CASSVGASRYEQYF. DNA for the CDR3: TGTGCCAGCAGCGTAGGCGCGAGCCGCTACGAGCAGTACTTC. The V and J genes are TRBV9 and TRBJ2-7; D is unclear. The germline V gene has CDR1 SGDLS and CDR2 YYNGEE. CDR3 size: 14 residues. With 0 bases removed from V and 3 bases from J, the gap between germline ends came to 10 bases.

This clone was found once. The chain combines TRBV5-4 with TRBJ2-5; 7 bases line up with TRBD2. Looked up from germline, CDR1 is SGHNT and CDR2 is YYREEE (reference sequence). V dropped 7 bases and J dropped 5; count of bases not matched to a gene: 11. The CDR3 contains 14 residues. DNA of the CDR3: TGTGCCAGCGGGCCGGGAGGAGTATTTGAGACCCAGTACTTC. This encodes CASGPGGVFETQYF.

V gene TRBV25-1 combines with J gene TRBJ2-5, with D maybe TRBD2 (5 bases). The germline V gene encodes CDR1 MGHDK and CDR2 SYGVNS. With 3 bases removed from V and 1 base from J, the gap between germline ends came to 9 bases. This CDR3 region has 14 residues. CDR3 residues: CASSDERPQETQYF. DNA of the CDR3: TGTGCCAGCAGTGACGAGCGGCCCCAAGAGACCCAGTACTTC.

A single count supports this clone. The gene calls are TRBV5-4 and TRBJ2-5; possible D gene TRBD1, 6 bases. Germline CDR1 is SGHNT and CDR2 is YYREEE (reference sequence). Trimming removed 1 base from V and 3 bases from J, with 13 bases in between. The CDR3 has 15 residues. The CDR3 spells CASSLKGDMKETQYF. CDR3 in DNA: TGTGCCAGCAGCTTGAAGGGGGATATGAAAGAGACCCAGTACTTC.

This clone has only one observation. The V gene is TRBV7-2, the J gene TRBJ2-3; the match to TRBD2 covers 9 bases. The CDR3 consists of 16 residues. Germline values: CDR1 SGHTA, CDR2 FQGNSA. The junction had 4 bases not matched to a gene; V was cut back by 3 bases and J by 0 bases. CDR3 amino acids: CASSFISGRSTDTQYF. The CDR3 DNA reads TGTGCCAGCAGCTTCATTAGCGGGAGAAGCACAGATACGCAGTATTTT.

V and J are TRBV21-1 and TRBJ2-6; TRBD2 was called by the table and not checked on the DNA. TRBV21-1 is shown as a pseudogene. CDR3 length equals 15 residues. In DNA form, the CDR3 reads TGTGCCAGCAGCAAGCGGGTCTTAGGGGCCAACGTCCTGACTTTC. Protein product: CASSKRVLGANVLTF.

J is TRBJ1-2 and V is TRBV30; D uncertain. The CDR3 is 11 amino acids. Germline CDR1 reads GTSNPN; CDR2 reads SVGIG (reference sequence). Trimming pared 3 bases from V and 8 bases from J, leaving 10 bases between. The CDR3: CAWSRGQGYTF. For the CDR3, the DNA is TGTGCCTGGAGCCGTGGGCAAGGCTACACCTTC.

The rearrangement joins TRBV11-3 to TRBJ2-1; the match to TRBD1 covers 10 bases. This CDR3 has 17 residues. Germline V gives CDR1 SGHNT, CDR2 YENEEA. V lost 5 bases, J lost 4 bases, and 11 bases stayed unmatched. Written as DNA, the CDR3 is TGTGCCAGCAGCCCCGACATAGGACAGGGGGTTTACAATGAGCAGTTCTTC. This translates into CASSPDIGQGVYNEQFF.

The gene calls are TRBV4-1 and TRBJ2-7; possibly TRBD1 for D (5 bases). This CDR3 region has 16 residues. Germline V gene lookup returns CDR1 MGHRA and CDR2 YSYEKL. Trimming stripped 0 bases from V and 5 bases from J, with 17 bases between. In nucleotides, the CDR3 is TGCGCCAGCAGCCAAGATCCGGTCATTTCAGGGCACGAGCAGTACTTC. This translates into CASSQDPVISGHEQYF.

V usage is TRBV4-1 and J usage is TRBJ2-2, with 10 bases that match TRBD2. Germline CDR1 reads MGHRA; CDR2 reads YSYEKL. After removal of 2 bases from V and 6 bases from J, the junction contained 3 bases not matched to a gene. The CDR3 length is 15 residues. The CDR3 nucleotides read TGCGCCAGCAGCCAAACCCTAGCGGGAGCCGGGGAGCTGTTTTTT. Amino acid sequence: CASSQTLAGAGELFF.

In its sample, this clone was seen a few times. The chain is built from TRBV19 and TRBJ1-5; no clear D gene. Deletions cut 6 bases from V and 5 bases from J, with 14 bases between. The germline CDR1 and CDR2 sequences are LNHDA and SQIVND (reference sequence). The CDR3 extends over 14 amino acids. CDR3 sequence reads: CASSSPGSDQPQHF. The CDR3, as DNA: TGTGCCAGTAGCAGTCCAGGTTCAGATCAGCCCCAGCATTTT.